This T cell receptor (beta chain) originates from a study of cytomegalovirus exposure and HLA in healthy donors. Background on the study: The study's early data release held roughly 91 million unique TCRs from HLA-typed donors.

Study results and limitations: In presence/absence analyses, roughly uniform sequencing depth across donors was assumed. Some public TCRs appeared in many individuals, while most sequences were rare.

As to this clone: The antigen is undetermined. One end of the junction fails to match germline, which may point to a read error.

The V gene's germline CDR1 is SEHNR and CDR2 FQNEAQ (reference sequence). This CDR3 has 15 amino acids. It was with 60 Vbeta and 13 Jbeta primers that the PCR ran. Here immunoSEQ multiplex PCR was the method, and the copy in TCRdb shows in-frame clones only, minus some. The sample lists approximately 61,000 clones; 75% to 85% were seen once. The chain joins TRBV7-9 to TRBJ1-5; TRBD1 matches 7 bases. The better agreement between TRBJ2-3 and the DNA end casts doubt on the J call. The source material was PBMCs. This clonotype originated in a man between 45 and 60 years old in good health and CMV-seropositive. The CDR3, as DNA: TGTTCCAGCAGCTTCTCAACAGGGGAAGGTCAGCCCCAGTATTTT. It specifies CSSSFSTGEGQPQYF.